Below, 20 T cell receptor beta chains from the same sample are listed, as sequenced in a study of blood T cell repertoires in COVID-19. Clones were sequenced by immunoSEQ multiplex PCR, and TCRdb holds only the in-frame ones, with some missing. The profile shows 430,000 or so clones, 85% to 90% of them singletons. The sample consisted of PBMCs or T cells enriched from blood (not recorded which). The receptor source for this set is a woman aged 40 to 55 who had recovered from COVID-19.

The chain employs TRBV18 and TRBJ1-2; 9 bases align to TRBD1. The V gene's germline CDR1 is KGHSH and CDR2 LQKENI. This CDR3 has 13 residues. J gave up 6 bases and V 6 bases, and 5 bases lay outside the gene matches. CDR3 residues: CASSAGTGNGYTF. CDR3 coding DNA: TGTGCCAGCTCGGCCGGGACAGGGAATGGCTACACCTTC.

The chain has TRBV4-3 and TRBJ1-5; no reliable D call. The V end lost 0 bases, the J end lost 0 bases, and 12 bases lay between the germline ends. This CDR3 spans 17 amino acids. Looked up from germline, CDR1 is LGHNA and CDR2 is YSLEER. CDR3 sequence (DNA): TGCGCCAGCAGCCAAGATCCAATCGGGTTTAGCAATCAGCCCCAGCATTTT. This gives the protein CASSQDPIGFSNQPQHF.

This rearrangement joins TRBV29-1 to TRBJ2-6; 10 nucleotides line up with TRBD2. Germline V CDR1 and CDR2: SQVTM, ANQGSEA. The CDR3 has 19 amino acids. The V segment lost 2 bases and the J segment 1 base; nucleotides outside the gene matches: 11. The CDR3 DNA reads TGCAGCGTTGAAAACCCCTCTAGCGGGAGAGGGTCTGGGGCCAACGTCCTGACTTTC. It is translated as CSVENPSSGRGSGANVLTF.

V gene TRBV6-2 or TRBV6-3 combines with J gene TRBJ2-5, with 9 nucleotides matching TRBD2. The ends lost 2 bases at V and 2 bases at J; junction bases unmatched: 9. Germline V gene lookup returns CDR1 MNHEY and CDR2 SVGEGT. This CDR3 region has 17 residues. CDR3 region: CASSYTRRTSAQETQYF. The CDR3 DNA follows: TGTGCCAGCAGTTACACACGACGGACTAGCGCGCAAGAGACCCAGTACTTC.

This clone was observed a handful of times. The chain is built from TRBV5-6 and TRBJ2-7; 8 nucleotides match TRBD1. In germline, CDR1 is SGHDT, CDR2 YYEEEE. This CDR3 has 14 amino acids. The V segment lost 6 bases and the J segment 1 base; nucleotides outside the gene matches: 6. CDR3 protein: CASKTRDRSYEQYF. The CDR3 DNA follows: TGTGCCAGCAAGACTCGGGACAGGTCCTACGAGCAGTACTTC. Variable domain in full (rest from reference TRBV5-6 and TRBJ2-7): DAGVTQSPTHLIKTRGQQVTLRCSPKSGHDTVSWYQQALGQGPQFIFQYYEEEERQRGNFPDRFSGHQFPNYSSELNVNALLLGDSALYLCASKTRDRSYEQYFGPGTRLTVT.

This chain links TRBV19 with TRBJ2-2, with 11 bases lining up with TRBD2. The germline V gene encodes CDR1 LNHDA and CDR2 SQIVND (reference sequence). V lost 5 bases and J lost 7; bases outside the gene matches: 18. This CDR3 has 19 amino acids. CDR3 region: CASSPPGLADLGPVGELFF. CDR3 in DNA: TGTGCCAGTAGTCCTCCGGGACTAGCGGACTTGGGGCCGGTCGGGGAGCTGTTTTTT. The complete variable domain, with remaining parts taken from reference TRBV19 and TRBJ2-2, reads DGGITQSPKYLFRKEGQNVTLSCEQNLNHDAMYWYRQDPGQGLRLIYYSQIVNDFQKGDIAEGYSVSREKKESFPLTVTSAQKNPTAFYLCASSPPGLADLGPVGELFFGEGSRLTVL.

The rearrangement joins TRBV13 to TRBJ2-1; TRBD2 agrees at 7 bases. CDR3 size: 15 residues. CDR1 PRHDT and CDR2 FYEKMQ come from the germline V gene (reference sequence). The trim removed 5 bases at V and 4 bases at J, leaving 8 bases unmatched. CDR3 in amino acids: CASSGGLTNYNEQFF. CDR3 bases: TGTGCCAGCAGCGGGGGACTAACAAATTACAATGAGCAGTTCTTC.

The chain is built from TRBV19 and TRBJ2-7, with TRBD2 matching 11 bases. The J segment lost 0 bases and the V segment lost 4 bases, leaving 2 bases of the junction unmatched. Germline V gene lookup returns CDR1 LNHDA and CDR2 SQIVND (reference sequence). The length of the CDR3 is 15 residues. CDR3 in amino acids: CASSRTSGSSYEQYF. CDR3 coding DNA: TGTGCCAGTAGTAGAACTAGCGGGAGCTCCTACGAGCAGTACTTC.

The V and J genes are TRBV4-3 and TRBJ2-7, with 8 bases identical to TRBD2. Trimming removed 0 bases from V and 1 base from J; junction bases left unmatched: 8. The CDR3 runs to 17 residues. Germline loops: CDR1 LGHNA, CDR2 YSLEER. The CDR3 sequence is CASSQDWLASGSYEQYF. CDR3 nucleotide sequence: TGCGCCAGCAGCCAAGATTGGTTGGCTAGCGGGTCCTACGAGCAGTACTTC.

The chain combines TRBV7-2 with TRBJ1-5; D remains unclear. The CDR3 has 13 residues. V was shortened by 5 bases and J by 4 bases, with 9 bases between the two germline ends. The germline V gene has CDR1 SGHTA and CDR2 FQGNSA. The CDR3 region is CASSRELNQPQHF. CDR3 bases: TGTGCCAGCAGCCGAGAACTAAATCAGCCCCAGCATTTT.

The genes are TRBV13 and TRBJ2-1; the match to TRBD2 covers 7 bases. This CDR3 has 15 residues. The junction had 4 bases not matched to a gene; V was cut back by 5 bases and J by 0 bases. In germline, CDR1 is PRHDT, CDR2 FYEKMQ (reference sequence). The CDR3 nucleotides are TGTGCCAGCAGCCCGGGGGGATACTCCTACAATGAGCAGTTCTTC. Translation gives CASSPGGYSYNEQFF.

The gene calls are TRBV4-3 and TRBJ2-7; D remains unclear. V dropped 0 bases and J dropped 0 bases, with 12 bases sitting between them. CDR1 and CDR2 from the germline V gene are LGHNA and YSLEER. The CDR3 totals 16 residues. The CDR3 loop reads CASSQDNEFLSYEQYF. The CDR3, as DNA: TGCGCCAGCAGCCAAGATAACGAGTTTCTCTCCTACGAGCAGTACTTC.

This sequence joins TRBV5-6 and TRBJ2-3, with 7 bases that match TRBD1. Per germline, CDR1 SGHDT and CDR2 YYEEEE. J gave up 5 bases and V 5 bases, and 8 bases lay outside the gene matches. This CDR3 spans 14 amino acids. For the CDR3, the DNA is TGTGCCAGCAGTACGACAGGGTCTGGAGATACGCAGTATTTT. This gives the protein CASSTTGSGDTQYF.

The rearrangement links TRBV19 to TRBJ2-7; possible D gene TRBD1, 7 bases. From germline, CDR1 is LNHDA and CDR2 SQIVND (reference sequence). This CDR3 has 14 residues. Trimming stripped 4 bases from V and 4 bases from J, with 14 bases between. CDR3 residues: CASSTAGGGYEQYF. DNA of the CDR3: TGTGCCAGTAGTACGGCAGGGGGAGGTTACGAGCAGTACTTC. Filled out from reference TRBV19 and TRBJ2-7, the complete variable domain reads DGGITQSPKYLFRKEGQNVTLSCEQNLNHDAMYWYRQDPGQGLRLIYYSQIVNDFQKGDIAEGYSVSREKKESFPLTVTSAQKNPTAFYLCASSTAGGGYEQYFGPGTRLTVT.

V usage is TRBV12-3 or TRBV12-4 and J usage is TRBJ1-1, with unresolved D. The CDR3 contains 12 residues. Trimming pared 7 bases from V and 7 bases from J, leaving 13 bases between. In DNA form, the CDR3 reads TGTGCCAGCACTCCAACGGGAAATGAAGCTTTCTTT. Protein product: CASTPTGNEAFF.

This clone showed up just a few times. The CDR3 sequence is CASSRTGGSYEQYF. The CDR3 DNA reads TGCGCCAGCAGCAGGACAGGGGGCTCCTACGAGCAGTACTTC. This chain joins TRBV10-1 and TRBJ2-7; TRBD1 matches at 10 bases. With 6 bases clipped from V and 0 bases from J, the junction kept 2 bases outside the gene matches. Germline V gene data show CDR1 as WNHNN and CDR2 as SYGVQD (reference sequence). This CDR3 is built from 14 residues.

The chain combines TRBV6-1 with TRBJ2-7; 9 bases match TRBD2. V lost 2 bases, J lost 7 bases, and 3 bases stayed unmatched. The CDR3 is made up of 13 amino acids. Germline V lookup: CDR1 MNHNS, CDR2 SASEGT. CDR3 sequence reads: CASSESLAGEQYF. For the CDR3, the DNA is TGTGCCAGCAGTGAAAGTCTAGCGGGAGAGCAGTACTTC.

The chain uses TRBV4-3 and TRBJ1-1; tentatively, D is TRBD1 (6 bases). This CDR3 has 13 residues. CDR1 and CDR2 (germline): LGHNA, YSLEER. Trimming left V 1 base short and J 7 bases short, with 10 bases between. The CDR3 spells CASSQARGLEAFF. CDR3 coding DNA: TGCGCCAGCAGCCAAGCCAGGGGCCTTGAAGCTTTCTTT.

The chain combines TRBV7-8 with TRBJ2-7; 9 bases match TRBD2. The germline CDR1 and CDR2 sequences are SGHVS and FQNEAQ. The CDR3 totals 17 residues. The V segment lost 2 bases and the J segment 1 base; nucleotides outside the gene matches: 9. Written as DNA, the CDR3 is TGTGCCAGCAGCTTAACGTTAGCGGGAGAAGATTCCTACGAGCAGTACTTC. It codes for CASSLTLAGEDSYEQYF. Full variable domain (missing parts from reference TRBV7-8 and TRBJ2-7): GAGVSQSPRYKVAKRGQDVALRCDPISGHVSLFWYQQALGQGPEFLTYFQNEAQLDKSGLPSDRFFAERPEGSVSTLKIQRTQQEDSAVYLCASSLTLAGEDSYEQYFGPGTRLTVT.

The chain is built from TRBV5-1 and TRBJ1-5; D may be TRBD1 (6 bases). The ends were cut back, 3 bases at V and 2 bases at J, with 12 bases in the middle. CDR1 is SGHRS and CDR2 is YFSETQ in the germline V gene. The CDR3 runs to 15 residues. CDR3 region: CASSSSGAGNQPQHF. Written as DNA, the CDR3 is TGCGCCAGCAGCTCCTCAGGGGCGGGCAATCAGCCCCAGCATTTT.